A selection of T cell receptor beta chains follows, all from one sample in a study of response to subunit inactivated influenza vaccine. MiXCR was run by TCRdb on the RT-PCR reads, yielding one entry per CDR3 protein. The repertoire consists of over 400,000 distinct CDR3 sequences, with 13% occurring once and the leading ten covering under 15%. This specimen consisted of PBMCs from blood, obtained 35 to 45 days after vaccination. These receptors were obtained from a middle-aged man who received an inactivated influenza vaccine. CDR3s include the opening cysteine and the closing phenylalanine or tryptophan. The order of the fields is clone size, J gene, D gene, V gene, CDR3 DNA, CDR3 protein. A D gene is named only where the DNA matches it firmly. Not all rows give a size; the values are once, few, many and, for expanded clones, a class.

few TRBJ2-7 TRBD2 TRBV4-2 TGTGCCAGCAGCCTCTTAGCGGCGGGAGCTCACTCCTACGAGCAGTACTTC CASSLLAAGAHSYEQYF
few TRBJ2-7 . TRBV10-3 TGTGCCATCAGTGATTCCAGGACCTACGAGCAGTACTTC CAISDSRTYEQYF
once TRBJ2-7 . TRBV21-1 . CASSKGFGKGILSYEQYF
few TRBJ2-1 . TRBV7-2 TGTGCCAGCAGCCCAAGGACTCAGCGGGTACAGTTCTTC CASSPRTQRVQFF
. TRBJ2-5 . TRBV4-3 TGCGCCAGCAGCCAAGATTCTCGCCTGGGCCAAGAGACCCAGTACTTC CASSQDSRLGQETQYF
few TRBJ2-3 . TRBV10-3 TGTGCCATCAGTGAGGGTAGAGTCAGGGGCCCAGAAGACCTCACAGATACGCAGTATTTT CAISEGRVRGPEDLTDTQYF
few TRBJ2-5 . TRBV5-1 TGCGCCAGCAAGACGACAGGTCTCGCGGAGACCCAGTACTTC CASKTTGLAETQYF
. TRBJ2-1 . TRBV3-1 TGTGCCAGCAGCCAAGTTATAGACGCTGGGGAGCAGTTCTTC CASSQVIDAGEQFF
many TRBJ2-3 . TRBV7-2 TGTGCCAGCAGCTTAAACCCGACCCCCACAGATACGCAGTATTTT CASSLNPTPTDTQYF
many TRBJ2-1 TRBD2 TRBV12-3/TRBV12-4 TGTGCCAGCAGTTTGTTCACCGGGGAGGGGTTCTTC CASSLFTGEGFF
many TRBJ1-5 TRBD1 TRBV12-3/TRBV12-4 TGTGCCAGCAGCCCAGAGGGGGCGCGGGGCAATCAGCCCCAGCATTTT CASSPEGARGNQPQHF
many TRBJ1-1 TRBD1 TRBV7-2 TGTGCCAGCAGCTTAGTCCTGGGACAGGGGCGGGCTTTCTTT CASSLVLGQGRAFF
many TRBJ2-1 . TRBV11-2 TGTGCCAGCAGCTCTACCCGTGGGTATGAGCAGTTCTTC CASSSTRGYEQFF
. TRBJ1-2 . TRBV7-9 TGTGCCAGCAGCATCTGGACAGAGGGAGGCTACACCTTC CASSIWTEGGYTF
. TRBJ2-3 TRBD2 TRBV6-1 TGTGCCAGCAGTGAAGGGGGGACTAGCGGGAGTGCAGATACGCAGTATTTT CASSEGGTSGSADTQYF
many TRBJ1-4 . TRBV20-1 TGCAGTGCTAGGTCTACAGGGACGGCTAATGAAAAACTGTTTTTT CSARSTGTANEKLFF
few TRBJ2-1 . TRBV11-2 TGTGCCAGCAGCTTACAGGGACCCAATGAGCAGTTCTTC CASSLQGPNEQFF
. TRBJ2-5 . TRBV7-2 TGTGCCAGCAGCTTAGGTATCGAAGAGACCCAGTACTTC CASSLGIEETQYF
. TRBJ2-1 . TRBV12-3/TRBV12-4 TGTGCCAGCAGTTTCGACAGATACAATGAGCAGTTCTTC CASSFDRYNEQFF
few TRBJ1-1 . TRBV7-3 TGTGCCAGCAGCTTAACAGGGAGGGTCACTGAAGCTTTCTTT CASSLTGRVTEAFF
. TRBJ2-5 TRBD1 TRBV7-9 TGTGCCAGCAGCCTGCCCCACGACAGGGGGGTTCAAGAGACCCAGTACTTC CASSLPHDRGVQETQYF
. TRBJ2-3 TRBD2 TRBV6-5 TGTGCCAGCAGTTACTTAGCGGGGGCGCGAGATACGCAGTATTTT CASSYLAGARDTQYF
few TRBJ2-2 . TRBV27 TGTGCCAGCGGATTTAAGTTTGGCCAGTCGAGGAACACCGGGGAGCTGTTTTTT CASGFKFGQSRNTGELFF
. TRBJ1-3 . TRBV7-8 TGTGCCAGCAGACTTTCAGGGTCGTCGGTATATTTT CASRLSGSSVYF
. TRBJ1-5 . TRBV3-1 TGTGCCAGCAGCCGTACAGAGGATAGCAATCAGCCCCAGCATTTT CASSRTEDSNQPQHF
few TRBJ1-4 . TRBV12-3/TRBV12-4 TGTGCCAGCAGCCGAGGACACCTCCAGGCTGAAAAACTGTTTTTT CASSRGHLQAEKLFF
. TRBJ2-1 . TRBV7-2 TGTGCCACCTCGATTCAATCATCAGGGGCCTACAATGAGCAGTTCTTC CATSIQSSGAYNEQFF
. TRBJ2-7 TRBD1 TRBV27 TGTGCCAGCAGTATGACAGGGGGCAGCTACGAGCAGTACTTC CASSMTGGSYEQYF
many TRBJ2-1 TRBD2 TRBV20-1 TGCAGTGCTCCGACTAGCGGGAGACTGAATGAGCAGTTCTTC CSAPTSGRLNEQFF
few TRBJ2-7 . TRBV9 TGTGCCAGCAGCGTAGCGGGCAGGGGACCCTACGAGCAGTACTTC CASSVAGRGPYEQYF
few TRBJ2-1 TRBD2 TRBV7-9 TGTGCCAGCAGCTTGCCTAGCGGGAACTCCTACAATGAGCAGTTCTTC CASSLPSGNSYNEQFF
. TRBJ2-1 . TRBV5-1 TGCGCCAGCCGCACCCTTGAGGGGGTTGGGGAGCAGTTCTTC CASRTLEGVGEQFF
many TRBJ2-7 . TRBV5-1 TGCGCCAGCAGCTCTGACGGTTACGAGCAGTACTTC CASSSDGYEQYF
few TRBJ1-6 . TRBV14 TGTGCCAGCAGCCAAGGGTGGGACACTTATTCACCCCTCCACTTT CASSQGWDTYSPLHF
many TRBJ2-1 TRBD2 TRBV6-1 TGTGCCAGCAGCCTAACTAGCGGGAGGGCCAATGAGCAGTTCTTC CASSLTSGRANEQFF
many TRBJ2-1 TRBD2 TRBV5-1 TGCGCCAGCAGCTTCTTTAGCGGGAGTAGCAATGAGCAGTTCTTC CASSFFSGSSNEQFF
. TRBJ2-1 TRBD2 TRBV3-1 TGTGCCAGCAGCCAGGGACTAGCCACGGATGGATTCAATGAGCAGTTCTTC CASSQGLATDGFNEQFF
. TRBJ2-7 . TRBV2 TGTGCCAGCACGATTGAAAACTCCTACGAGCAGTACTTC CASTIENSYEQYF
. TRBJ1-2 . TRBV3-1 TGTGCCAGCAGCGGACGAGGAGCCTTTAACTATGGCTACACCTTC CASSGRGAFNYGYTF
. TRBJ2-7 . TRBV4-3 TGCGCCAGCAGCCAGGGAAGGGGAGAGACCTACGAGCAGTACTTC CASSQGRGETYEQYF
many TRBJ2-3 TRBD1 TRBV6-5 TGTGCCAGCAGTTTCCGGGACAGGGGCACGCAGTATTTT CASSFRDRGTQYF
few TRBJ2-7 TRBD2 TRBV5-1 TGCGCCAGCAGCCTGCGGGTTGGCGGGAGGATCGACGAGCAGTACTTC CASSLRVGGRIDEQYF
. TRBJ2-3 . TRBV29-1 TGCAGCGTTGATAAGCCCTACTCTGGGGATACGCAGTATTTT CSVDKPYSGDTQYF
many TRBJ1-4 . TRBV10-3 TGTGCCATCAGTGAGATGGGGCAGGGAAGACTGTTTTTT CAISEMGQGRLFF
few TRBJ2-2 TRBD1 TRBV6-1 TGTGCCAGCAGAAACAGAGGGACAGGGGTCAACACCGGGGAGCTGTTTTTT CASRNRGTGVNTGELFF